This passage covers 13 T cell receptor beta chains from one sample sequenced in a study of blood T cell repertoires in COVID-19. Produced via immunoSEQ multiplex PCR; TCRdb's table is partial and in-frame only. The profile shows 45,000 to 55,000 clones, around 80% of them singletons. Sample: peripheral blood. The receptors here all came from a human donor with active or convalescent COVID-19. The donor label of this sample is uncertain.

The chain is built from TRBV4-2 and TRBJ2-7, with D tentatively TRBD1 (6 bases). Germline V gene data show CDR1 as LGHNA and CDR2 as YNFKEQ. The CDR3 totals 15 residues. The germline V and J ends were trimmed by 0 bases and 2 bases, with 11 bases remaining between them. As DNA, the CDR3 is TGTGCCAGCAGCCAAGATCAGGGGATGGCCTACGAGCAGTACTTC. This gives the protein CASSQDQGMAYEQYF.

The CDR3 reads CASSWGRANYGYTF. DNA of the CDR3: TGTGCCAGCAGTTGGGGCCGCGCTAACTATGGCTACACCTTC. This sequence joins TRBV6-2 or TRBV6-3 and TRBJ1-2; D is possibly TRBD1 (5 bases). Germline V gene sequence: CDR1 MNHEY, CDR2 SVGEGT. The V and J ends lost 4 bases and 0 bases respectively, with 9 bases between them. This CDR3 contains 14 residues.

This chain uses TRBV28 with TRBJ1-3; D uncertain. Looked up from germline, CDR1 is MDHEN and CDR2 is SYDVKM. Deletions cut 5 bases from V and 8 bases from J, with 10 bases between. The CDR3 contains 12 residues. The CDR3 sequence: CASSPVAHTIYF. The CDR3 DNA follows: TGTGCCAGCAGTCCGGTCGCCCACACCATATATTTT.

CDR3 nucleotide sequence: TGTGCCAGCAGTGTTTCCGGTGGGGGCGGTGGCTACACCTTC. This gives the protein CASSVSGGGGGYTF. The chain uses TRBV2 and TRBJ1-2; possible D gene TRBD1, 6 bases. The CDR3 is made up of 14 amino acids. Germline CDR1 and CDR2: SNHLY and FYNNEI. V dropped 4 bases and J dropped 7 bases, with 16 bases sitting between them.

The chain recombines TRBV27 with TRBJ2-5; 9 bases agree with TRBD1. Germline CDR1 and CDR2: MNHEY and SMNVEV (reference sequence). Trimming removed 6 bases from V and 4 bases from J; junction bases left unmatched: 15. CDR3 length equals 17 residues. CDR3 protein: CASSSDRGWGVVETQYF. The CDR3 DNA sequence: TGTGCCAGCAGCTCGGACAGGGGCTGGGGAGTGGTAGAGACCCAGTACTTC.

The rearrangement uses TRBV28 and TRBJ1-2; 7 positions agree with TRBD1. This CDR3 is built from 14 residues. Germline CDR1 and CDR2: MDHEN and SYDVKM. Unmatched junction bases numbered 2, after V lost 2 bases and J lost 2 bases. CDR3 region: CASSLAGGNYGYTF. The CDR3 region has the DNA TGTGCCAGCAGTTTAGCAGGGGGAAACTATGGCTACACCTTC.

This clone was seen once. V and J are TRBV5-5 and TRBJ1-5, with D maybe TRBD1 (6 bases). The germline gives CDR1 SGHKS, CDR2 YYEKEE (reference sequence). Trimming removed 3 bases from V and 0 bases from J, with 19 bases in between. This CDR3 is 18 amino acids long. The CDR3 nucleotides are TGTGCCAGCAGCTCCAGGGGTTCGGTCGGTTATAGCAATCAGCCCCAGCATTTT. It specifies CASSSRGSVGYSNQPQHF. Full variable domain (remainder filled in from reference TRBV5-5 and TRBJ1-5): DAGVTQSPTHLIKTRGQQVTLRCSPISGHKSVSWYQQVLGQGPQFIFQYYEKEERGRGNFPDRFSARQFPNYSSELNVNALLLGDSALYLCASSSRGSVGYSNQPQHFGDGTRLSIL.

The CDR3 here is CASSNPVRQPQHF. The CDR3 nucleotides are TGTGCCAGCAGTAACCCAGTCCGTCAGCCCCAGCATTTT. This sequence joins TRBV2 and TRBJ1-5; D is ambiguous. V was shortened by 5 bases and J by 6 bases, with 11 bases between the two germline ends. Germline CDR1 and CDR2: SNHLY and FYNNEI. The CDR3 spans 13 residues.

The chain links TRBV12-5 to TRBJ1-6, with D uncertain. This CDR3 comprises 14 residues. The V end was cut by 0 bases, the J end by 7 bases, with 7 bases between. The germline gives CDR1 LGHNT, CDR2 FRNRAP. CDR3 sequence reads: CASGLVTQNSPLHF. Written as DNA, the CDR3 is TGTGCTAGTGGTTTGGTAACTCAAAATTCACCCCTCCACTTT.

The J gene is TRBJ2-2, the V gene TRBV19; 11 bases align to TRBD2. Trimming at V came to 6 bases and at J to 8 bases, leaving 8 bases not matched to a gene. This CDR3 is built from 15 residues. CDR1 is LNHDA and CDR2 is SQIVND in the germline V gene (reference sequence). For the CDR3, the DNA is TGTGCCAGTAGGGTCACTAGCGGGAGTAGGGGGGAGCTGTTTTTT. Its translation is CASRVTSGSRGELFF.

This clone has a handful of counts. The chain employs TRBV5-4 and TRBJ2-1; no clear D. V gave up 5 bases and J gave up 10 bases, with 28 bases separating them. Germline V gene lookup returns CDR1 SGHNT and CDR2 YYREEE (reference sequence). The CDR3 is made up of 17 amino acids. The chain's CDR3 is CASSSGPIGDPLGEQFF. CDR3 sequence (DNA): TGTGCCAGCAGTTCAGGCCCCATTGGTGACCCCCTGGGCGAGCAGTTCTTC.

The chain is built from TRBV21-1 and TRBJ1-2; the table assigns TRBD1, which was not confirmed against the DNA. TRBV21-1 is a pseudogene locus. The CDR3 runs to 15 residues. The CDR3, as DNA: TGTGCCAGCAGCAAAGCCCGTGGGGGCCGAGATGGCTACACCTTC. It encodes CASSKARGGRDGYTF.

The chain carries TRBV19 and TRBJ2-5; no definite D call. The germline CDR1 and CDR2 sequences are LNHDA and SQIVND (reference sequence). Trimming shortened V by 4 bases and J by 5 bases, and 14 bases separated the two germline ends. The CDR3 is made up of 14 amino acids. In nucleotides, the CDR3 is TGTGCCAGTAGTACTTACCAGGTGAAGGAGACCCAGTACTTC. This translates into CASSTYQVKETQYF. Complete variable domain (other parts from reference TRBV19 and TRBJ2-5): DGGITQSPKYLFRKEGQNVTLSCEQNLNHDAMYWYRQDPGQGLRLIYYSQIVNDFQKGDIAEGYSVSREKKESFPLTVTSAQKNPTAFYLCASSTYQVKETQYFGPGTRLLVL.